These 8 T cell receptor beta chains were sequenced from one sample in a study of PD-1 blockade in classical Hodgkin lymphoma. Each patient's relapse followed autologous stem cell transplantation, and brentuximab vedotin exposure varied. Thawed PBMCs underwent magnetic negative selection to yield purified CD4+ T cells. Data came from immunoSEQ multiplex PCR; TCRdb stores just in-frame clones and leaves some out. Here the sample spans some 35,000 clones, roughly 90% being singletons. The sample here was CD4+ T cells from blood, taken at baseline. The receptors shown here come from a human donor with classical Hodgkin lymphoma.

The rearrangement links TRBV2 to TRBJ1-6; D is unresolved. From germline, CDR1 is SNHLY and CDR2 FYNNEI. Trimming shortened V by 6 bases and J by 7 bases, and 13 bases separated the two germline ends. This CDR3 region has 14 residues. CDR3 nucleotides: TGTGCCAGCAGATGGGCAGCAGACAATTCACCCCTCCACTTT. As protein: CASRWAADNSPLHF.

Only one count was recorded for this clone. The rearrangement joins TRBV6-1 to TRBJ1-2, with D maybe TRBD1 (6 bases). CDR1 and CDR2 (germline): MNHNS, SASEGT. CDR3 length: 15 amino acids. V lost 5 bases and J 4 bases, leaving 17 bases between the germline ends. The CDR3 sequence is CASSKKPEGGYGYTF. The CDR3 nucleotides read TGTGCCAGCAGTAAAAAACCGGAGGGGGGCTATGGCTACACCTTC.

The rearrangement links TRBV10-3 to TRBJ2-7; a possible D gene is TRBD2 (6 bases). CDR1 and CDR2 from the germline V gene are ENHRY and SYGVKD. Trimming took off 6 bases at V and 2 bases at J, with 14 bases between the two ends. The CDR3 extends over 14 amino acids. The CDR3 is CAIRPGDGTYEQYF. In nucleotides, the CDR3 is TGTGCCATCAGACCGGGGGACGGGACCTACGAGCAGTACTTC.

This rearrangement joins TRBV4-2 to TRBJ2-5, with D perhaps TRBD2 (5 bases). The V and J ends lost 4 bases and 4 bases respectively, with 10 bases between them. There are 13 residues in the CDR3. CDR1 and CDR2 (germline): LGHNA, YNFKEQ. This CDR3 reads CASSPGSGETQYF. The DNA of the CDR3 is TGTGCCAGCAGCCCCGGCAGCGGAGAGACCCAGTACTTC.

J is TRBJ1-4 and V is TRBV2, with unresolved D. V dropped 7 bases and J dropped 8 bases, with 20 bases sitting between them. The CDR3 is 15 amino acids. Looked up from germline, CDR1 is SNHLY and CDR2 is FYNNEI. Here the CDR3 reads CASTFDPGIGEKLFF. The CDR3 coding sequence is TGTGCCAGCACTTTTGATCCCGGGATTGGCGAAAAACTGTTTTTT.

The chain employs TRBV11-2 and TRBJ2-1; D might be TRBD1 or TRBD2, each matching 5 bases. CDR1 and CDR2 from the germline V gene are SGHAT and FQNNGV. Deletions cut 6 bases from V and 6 bases from J, with 12 bases between. CDR3 length equals 13 residues. CDR3 nucleotides: TGTGCCAGCAGGTACACCGGGACCAATGAGCAGTTCTTC. It encodes CASRYTGTNEQFF. The full variable domain, completed using reference TRBV11-2 and TRBJ2-1, is EAGVAQSPRYKIIEKRQSVAFWCNPISGHATLYWYQQILGQGPKLLIQFQNNGVVDDSQLPKDRFSAERLKGVDSTLKIQPAKLEDSAVYLCASRYTGTNEQFFGPGTRLTVL.

The chain recombines TRBV23-1 with TRBJ1-2; 8 bases match TRBD1. TRBV23-1 has ORF status, its function being uncertain. CDR3 length equals 18 residues. V dropped 0 bases and J dropped 4; count of bases not matched to a gene: 13. DNA for the CDR3: TGCGCCAGCAGTCAATCGGACAGGGCAGATTCGAAGTTCTATGGCTACACCTTC. Translating gives CASSQSDRADSKFYGYTF.

The V gene is TRBV5-4, the J gene TRBJ2-3; D unclear. The V end was cut by 0 bases, the J end by 1 base, with 12 bases between. This CDR3 is built from 16 residues. The germline CDR1 and CDR2 sequences are SGHNT and YYREEE (reference sequence). In nucleotides, the CDR3 is TGTGCCAGCAGCTTGGGGAGACTGGCGGGCACAGATACGCAGTATTTT. Translated, it gives CASSLGRLAGTDTQYF.